The following is a TCR beta chain sequence with its context. One end of the junction fails to match germline, which may point to a read error. No cell sorting was done before RNA was extracted from the tissue. More than 3 cm separated this lung sample from the edge of the tumor. This sample was taken from a study of tumor and adjacent non-tumor tissue in lung cancer. For the study at large: Samples averaged around 3.9 million productive TCRbeta reads each.

A modified ARM-PCR protocol with three rounds of nested PCR amplified TCRbeta. TCRdb used MiXCR to reprocess the multiplex PCR reads, holding one entry per CDR3 protein. The sample lists 90,000 to 100,000 distinct CDR3 sequences; 75% to 85% were seen once. This clonotype originated in a man in his 60s with small cell lung cancer. Sequenced input: distant non-tumor lung tissue.

This chain's CDR3 is CNVEFTSGFSYEQSF. CDR3 in DNA: TGCAACGTTGAGTTCACTAGCGGTTTCTCATACGAGCAGTCCTTC. J is TRBJ2-7 and V is TRBV29-1; TRBD2 agrees at 8 bases. The CDR3 runs 15 residues. Germline-derived CDR1 and CDR2 are SQVTM and ANQGSEA.